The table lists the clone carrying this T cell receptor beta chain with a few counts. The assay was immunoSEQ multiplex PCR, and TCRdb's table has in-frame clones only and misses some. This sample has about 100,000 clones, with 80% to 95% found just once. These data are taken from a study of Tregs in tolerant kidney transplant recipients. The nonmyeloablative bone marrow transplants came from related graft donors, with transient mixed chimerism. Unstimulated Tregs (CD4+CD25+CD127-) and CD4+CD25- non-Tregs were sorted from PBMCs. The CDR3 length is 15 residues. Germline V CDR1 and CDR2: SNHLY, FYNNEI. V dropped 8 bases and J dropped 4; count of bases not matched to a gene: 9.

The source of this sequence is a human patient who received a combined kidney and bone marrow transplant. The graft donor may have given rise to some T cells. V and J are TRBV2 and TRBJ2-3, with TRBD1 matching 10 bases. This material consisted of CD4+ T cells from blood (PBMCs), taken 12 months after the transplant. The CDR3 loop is CASLGGTGAADTQYF. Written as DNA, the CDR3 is TGTGCCAGCCTGGGTGGGACAGGGGCGGCAGATACGCAGTATTTT.